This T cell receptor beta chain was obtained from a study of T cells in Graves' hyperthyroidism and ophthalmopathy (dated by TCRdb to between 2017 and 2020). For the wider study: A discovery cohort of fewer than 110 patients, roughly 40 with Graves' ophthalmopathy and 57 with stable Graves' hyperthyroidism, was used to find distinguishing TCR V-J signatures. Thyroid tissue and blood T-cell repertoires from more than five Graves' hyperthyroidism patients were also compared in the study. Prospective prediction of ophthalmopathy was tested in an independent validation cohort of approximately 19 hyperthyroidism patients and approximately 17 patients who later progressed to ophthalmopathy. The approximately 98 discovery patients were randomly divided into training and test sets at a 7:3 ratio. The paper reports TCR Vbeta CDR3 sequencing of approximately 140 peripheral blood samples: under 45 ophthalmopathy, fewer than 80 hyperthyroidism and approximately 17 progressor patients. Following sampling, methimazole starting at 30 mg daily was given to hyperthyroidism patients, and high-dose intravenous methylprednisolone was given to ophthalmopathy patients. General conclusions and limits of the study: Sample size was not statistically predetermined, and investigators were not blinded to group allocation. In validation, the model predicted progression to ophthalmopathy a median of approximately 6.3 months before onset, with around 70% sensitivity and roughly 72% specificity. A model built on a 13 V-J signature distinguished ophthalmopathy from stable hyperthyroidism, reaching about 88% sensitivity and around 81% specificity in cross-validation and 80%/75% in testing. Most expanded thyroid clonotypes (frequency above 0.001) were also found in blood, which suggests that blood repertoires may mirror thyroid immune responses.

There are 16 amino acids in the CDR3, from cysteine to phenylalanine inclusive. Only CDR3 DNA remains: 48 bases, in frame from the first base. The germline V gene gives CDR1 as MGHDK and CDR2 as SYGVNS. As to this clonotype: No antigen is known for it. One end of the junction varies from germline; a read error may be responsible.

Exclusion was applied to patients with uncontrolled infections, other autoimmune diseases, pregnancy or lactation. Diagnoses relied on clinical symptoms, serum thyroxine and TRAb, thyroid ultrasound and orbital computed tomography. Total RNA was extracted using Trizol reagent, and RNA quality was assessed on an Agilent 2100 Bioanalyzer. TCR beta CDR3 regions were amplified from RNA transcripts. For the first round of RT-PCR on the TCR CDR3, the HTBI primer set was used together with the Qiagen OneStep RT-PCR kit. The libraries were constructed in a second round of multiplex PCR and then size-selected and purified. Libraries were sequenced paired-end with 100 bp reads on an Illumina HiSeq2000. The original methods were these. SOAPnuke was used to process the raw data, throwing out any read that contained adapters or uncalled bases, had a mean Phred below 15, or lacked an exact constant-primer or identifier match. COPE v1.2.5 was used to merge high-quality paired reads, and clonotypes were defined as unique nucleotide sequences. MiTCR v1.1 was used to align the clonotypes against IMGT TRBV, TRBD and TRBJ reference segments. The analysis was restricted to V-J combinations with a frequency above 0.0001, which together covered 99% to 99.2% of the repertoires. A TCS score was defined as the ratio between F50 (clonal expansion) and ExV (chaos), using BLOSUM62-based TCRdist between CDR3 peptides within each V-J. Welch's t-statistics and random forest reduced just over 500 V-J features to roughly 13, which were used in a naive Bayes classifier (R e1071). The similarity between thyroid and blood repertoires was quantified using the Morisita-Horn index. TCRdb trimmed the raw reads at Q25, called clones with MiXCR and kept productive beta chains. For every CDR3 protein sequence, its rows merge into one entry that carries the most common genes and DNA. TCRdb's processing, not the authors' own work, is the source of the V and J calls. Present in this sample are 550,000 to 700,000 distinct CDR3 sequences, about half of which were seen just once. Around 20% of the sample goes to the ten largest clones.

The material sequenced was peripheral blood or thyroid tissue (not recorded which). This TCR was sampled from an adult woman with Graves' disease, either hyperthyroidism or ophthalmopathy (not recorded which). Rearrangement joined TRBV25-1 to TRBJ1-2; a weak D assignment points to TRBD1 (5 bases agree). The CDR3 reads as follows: CASSPPRAGMNCGYTF. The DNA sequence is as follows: TGTGCCAGCAGTCCCCCTCGGGCAGGGATGAACTGTGGCTACACCTTC.